The rows below give T cell receptor beta chains drawn from one sample of a study of T-cell reconstitution after alpha-beta-depleted transplantation in children. TCRdb re-called the PCR reads through MiXCR, storing one row per CDR3 protein. In the table there are about 980,000 distinct CDR3 sequences, roughly 31% of which are singletons. Source: PBMCs, mostly from graft donor cells, taken 360 days after TCRalphabeta/CD19-depleted stem cell transplant. These receptors originate from a boy in the first two years of life who had a stem cell transplant for SCID, so the T cells may come from the graft donor. Each CDR3 is given with its conserved first and last residue. Each record gives: V gene, D gene, J gene, clone size, CDR3 DNA, CDR3 protein. A D gene is named only where the DNA matches it firmly. Only some rows state a clone size, as once, few, many or a class for expanded clones.

V gene: TRBV7-2; D gene: .; J gene: TRBJ2-4; clone size: few; CDR3 DNA: TGTGCCAGCAGCTTCCTGAGGGGAGGACCAAAAAACATTCAGTACTTC; CDR3 protein: CASSFLRGGPKNIQYF
V gene: TRBV6-2/TRBV6-3; D gene: TRBD2; J gene: TRBJ2-1; clone size: .; CDR3 DNA: TGTGCCAGCAGTTACTCGATCGGGGGGGCCAGCAATGAGCAGTTCTTC; CDR3 protein: CASSYSIGGASNEQFF
V gene: TRBV20-1; D gene: TRBD1; J gene: TRBJ2-2; clone size: few; CDR3 DNA: TGCAGTGCACCGTCCCGACAGGGTAACACCGGGGAGCTGTTTTTT; CDR3 protein: CSAPSRQGNTGELFF
V gene: TRBV7-9; D gene: .; J gene: TRBJ2-7; clone size: few; CDR3 DNA: TGTGCCAGCAGCTCTAGACCGAGATACTACGAGCAGTACTTC; CDR3 protein: CASSSRPRYYEQYF
V gene: TRBV11-2; D gene: .; J gene: TRBJ1-4; clone size: .; CDR3 DNA: TGTGCCAGCAGCTTGGGAGATGTCCTTAATGAAAAACTGTTTTTT; CDR3 protein: CASSLGDVLNEKLFF
V gene: TRBV18; D gene: TRBD1; J gene: TRBJ1-3; clone size: .; CDR3 DNA: TGTGCCAGCTCACTCTCTCCTCCGGGACAGAGCTCTGGAAACACCATATATTTT; CDR3 protein: CASSLSPPGQSSGNTIYF
V gene: TRBV3-1; D gene: .; J gene: TRBJ1-1; clone size: few; CDR3 DNA: TGTGCCAGCAGCCCATCGATGGGGCCCAAGGGGATGAACACTGAAGCTTTCTTT; CDR3 protein: CASSPSMGPKGMNTEAFF
V gene: TRBV5-1; D gene: .; J gene: TRBJ2-1; clone size: .; CDR3 DNA: TGCGCCAGCAGCGAAAACAGGGTGCATGAGCAGTTCTTC; CDR3 protein: CASSENRVHEQFF
V gene: TRBV9; D gene: .; J gene: TRBJ2-3; clone size: few; CDR3 DNA: TGTGCCAGCGGGACCGGGGGAGATACGCAGTATTTT; CDR3 protein: CASGTGGDTQYF
V gene: TRBV6-5; D gene: .; J gene: TRBJ2-7; clone size: many; CDR3 DNA: TGTGCCAGCAGTTACGGCCACGAGCAGTACTTC; CDR3 protein: CASSYGHEQYF
V gene: TRBV6-2/TRBV6-3; D gene: .; J gene: TRBJ2-1; clone size: .; CDR3 DNA: TGTGCCAGCAGTTACCTCCTCAGGGGACCCTACAATGAGCAGTTCTTC; CDR3 protein: CASSYLLRGPYNEQFF
V gene: TRBV5-1; D gene: TRBD2; J gene: TRBJ2-1; clone size: .; CDR3 DNA: TGCGCCAGCAGCCGGGAGGGGTTTCTCGATGAGCAGTTCTTC; CDR3 protein: CASSREGFLDEQFF
V gene: TRBV10-3; D gene: .; J gene: TRBJ2-6; clone size: .; CDR3 DNA: TGTGCCATCAGCCGGGGGGCCCCATACTCTGGGGCCAACGTCCTGACTTTC; CDR3 protein: CAISRGAPYSGANVLTF
V gene: TRBV5-4; D gene: TRBD1; J gene: TRBJ2-3; clone size: few; CDR3 DNA: TGTGCCAGCAGCCACCGGGACAGGGTGACAGATACGCAGTATTTT; CDR3 protein: CASSHRDRVTDTQYF
V gene: TRBV15; D gene: .; J gene: TRBJ2-1; clone size: few; CDR3 DNA: TGTGCCACCAGCAGACTGGGGGCCGAGACTTACAATGAGCAGTTCTTC; CDR3 protein: CATSRLGAETYNEQFF
V gene: TRBV5-1; D gene: .; J gene: TRBJ2-7; clone size: few; CDR3 DNA: TGCGCCAGCAGCCCGGACAGCTCTCTCTACGAGCAGTACTTC; CDR3 protein: CASSPDSSLYEQYF
V gene: TRBV6-1; D gene: .; J gene: TRBJ2-5; clone size: .; CDR3 DNA: TGTGCCAGCAGTAGGCAGGGCTGGGACCAAGAGACCCAGTACTTC; CDR3 protein: CASSRQGWDQETQYF
V gene: TRBV7-2; D gene: .; J gene: TRBJ2-1; clone size: few; CDR3 DNA: TGTGCCAGCAGCCGGTCGCTGGGTGAGCAGTTCTTC; CDR3 protein: CASSRSLGEQFF
V gene: TRBV20-1; D gene: .; J gene: TRBJ1-3; clone size: .; CDR3 DNA: TGCAGTGCTGATGCAGGAAACACCATATATTTT; CDR3 protein: CSADAGNTIYF
V gene: TRBV24-1; D gene: .; J gene: TRBJ1-5; clone size: few; CDR3 DNA: TGTGCCACCAGTGATGGAGCAGGGGATCAGCCCCAGCATTTT; CDR3 protein: CATSDGAGDQPQHF
V gene: TRBV5-6; D gene: TRBD1; J gene: TRBJ2-7; clone size: few; CDR3 DNA: TGTGCCAGCAGCTTGGTGGGGACAGGGATTTTCTACGAGCAGTACTTC; CDR3 protein: CASSLVGTGIFYEQYF
V gene: TRBV10-3; D gene: TRBD2; J gene: TRBJ2-1; clone size: few; CDR3 DNA: TGTGCCATCAGTGGGCTAGCGGGGAGGTCCTACAATGAGCAGTTCTTC; CDR3 protein: CAISGLAGRSYNEQFF
V gene: TRBV12-3/TRBV12-4; D gene: .; J gene: TRBJ1-2; clone size: .; CDR3 DNA: TGTGCCAGCAGTCCGGTCACAGCTATACCTAACTATGGCTACACCTTC; CDR3 protein: CASSPVTAIPNYGYTF
V gene: TRBV12-3/TRBV12-4; D gene: .; J gene: TRBJ2-1; clone size: .; CDR3 DNA: TGTGCCAGCAGTGAAGCGGTGGGCAAACACAATGAGCAGTTCTTC; CDR3 protein: CASSEAVGKHNEQFF
V gene: TRBV20-1; D gene: .; J gene: TRBJ2-3; clone size: .; CDR3 DNA: TGCAGTGCTAGAGATGGCGCCCGCGGGGCAGATACGCAGTATTTT; CDR3 protein: CSARDGARGADTQYF
V gene: TRBV7-2; D gene: .; J gene: TRBJ2-3; clone size: few; CDR3 DNA: TGTGCCAGCAGCTTGAGGGAGCATACGCAGTATTTT; CDR3 protein: CASSLREHTQYF
V gene: TRBV3-1; D gene: TRBD2; J gene: TRBJ2-1; clone size: .; CDR3 DNA: TGTGCCAGCAGCCAGTCACTAGCGGGGGCTCAAAATGAGCAGTTCTTC; CDR3 protein: CASSQSLAGAQNEQFF
V gene: TRBV4-3; D gene: TRBD2; J gene: TRBJ2-3; clone size: once; CDR3 DNA: TGCGCCAGCAGCCGGACTCTGGGACTAGCGGGGGTCACAGATACGCAGTATTTT; CDR3 protein: CASSRTLGLAGVTDTQYF
V gene: TRBV4-3; D gene: TRBD1; J gene: TRBJ2-7; clone size: few; CDR3 DNA: TGCGCCAGCAGCCAAGATAGGGGGACAGGACTCTACGAGCAGTACTTC; CDR3 protein: CASSQDRGTGLYEQYF
V gene: TRBV2; D gene: .; J gene: TRBJ2-3; clone size: once; CDR3 DNA: TGTGCCAGCAGGGCCCGGTGGGCTGCCACAGATACGCAGTATTTT; CDR3 protein: CASRARWAATDTQYF
V gene: TRBV19; D gene: TRBD2; J gene: TRBJ2-5; clone size: .; CDR3 DNA: TGTGCCAGTAGTAGGGGACTAGCGGGGGCCGGACTTCAAGAGACCCAGTACTTC; CDR3 protein: CASSRGLAGAGLQETQYF
V gene: TRBV12-3/TRBV12-4; D gene: .; J gene: TRBJ2-1; clone size: few; CDR3 DNA: TGTGCCAGCAGCGAGGGCTATTTAGACAATGAGCAGTTCTTC; CDR3 protein: CASSEGYLDNEQFF
V gene: TRBV5-1; D gene: TRBD2; J gene: TRBJ2-3; clone size: once; CDR3 DNA: TGCGCCAGCAGCTTGAGGGGGACTAGCGGTGATACGCAGTATTTT; CDR3 protein: CASSLRGTSGDTQYF
V gene: TRBV9; D gene: .; J gene: TRBJ2-3; clone size: .; CDR3 DNA: TGTGCCAGCAGCGTAAGCCCTAGCCGACATAGCACAGATACGCAGTATTTT; CDR3 protein: CASSVSPSRHSTDTQYF
V gene: TRBV4-1; D gene: .; J gene: TRBJ1-3; clone size: few; CDR3 DNA: TGCGCCAGCAGCCAAGATCGCAGATCTGGAAACACCATATATTTT; CDR3 protein: CASSQDRRSGNTIYF
V gene: TRBV15; D gene: TRBD2; J gene: TRBJ2-1; clone size: few; CDR3 DNA: TGTGCCACCAGCAGGGGTCTTAGCGGGGGGACCTACAATGAGCAGTTCTTC; CDR3 protein: CATSRGLSGGTYNEQFF
V gene: TRBV7-2; D gene: .; J gene: TRBJ1-5; clone size: few; CDR3 DNA: TGTGCCAGCAGCTTAGAATCAATGAGACATCCTTCGCCCCAGCATTTT; CDR3 protein: CASSLESMRHPSPQHF
V gene: TRBV2; D gene: .; J gene: TRBJ2-7; clone size: few; CDR3 DNA: TGTGCCAGCTTCCTGGACCACTCTTCCTACGAGCAGTACTTC; CDR3 protein: CASFLDHSSYEQYF
V gene: TRBV2; D gene: TRBD2; J gene: TRBJ2-6; clone size: few; CDR3 DNA: TGTGCCAGCTTCCTAGCGGTGGGGTCTGGGGCCAACGTCCTGACTTTC; CDR3 protein: CASFLAVGSGANVLTF
V gene: TRBV10-3; D gene: .; J gene: TRBJ2-3; clone size: .; CDR3 DNA: TGTGCCATCAGTGAGTCGATCGTAGCTGGCAATACGCAGTATTTT; CDR3 protein: CAISESIVAGNTQYF
V gene: TRBV24-1; D gene: .; J gene: TRBJ1-5; clone size: few; CDR3 DNA: TGTGCCACCAGTGATTTGGGTGCGGCAGAGAGGAATAGCAATCAGCCCCAGCATTTT; CDR3 protein: CATSDLGAAERNSNQPQHF
V gene: TRBV3-1; D gene: .; J gene: TRBJ2-3; clone size: few; CDR3 DNA: TGTGCCAGCAGCCAAGATCAGGAGGTGAGGGGCCCAGATACGCAGTATTTT; CDR3 protein: CASSQDQEVRGPDTQYF
V gene: TRBV12-3/TRBV12-4; D gene: .; J gene: TRBJ2-5; clone size: .; CDR3 DNA: TGTGCCAGCCACCCGGGGGTGGGTGAGACCCAGTACTTC; CDR3 protein: CASHPGVGETQYF
V gene: TRBV11-2; D gene: .; J gene: TRBJ2-3; clone size: .; CDR3 DNA: TGTGCCAGCAGCTTAGATGCCCGGGTCTCAACTCCCAGAACGCAGTATTTT; CDR3 protein: CASSLDARVSTPRTQYF
V gene: TRBV7-2; D gene: .; J gene: TRBJ2-1; clone size: few; CDR3 DNA: TGTGCCAGCAGCCCCGGTAGGGTTTTTGATGAGCAGTTCTTC; CDR3 protein: CASSPGRVFDEQFF
V gene: TRBV29-1; D gene: .; J gene: TRBJ2-5; clone size: few; CDR3 DNA: TGCAGCGTTGTCAGGGGGGGGCAAGAGACCCAGTACTTC; CDR3 protein: CSVVRGGQETQYF
V gene: TRBV5-1; D gene: .; J gene: TRBJ2-7; clone size: .; CDR3 DNA: TGCGCCAGCAGCTTGGCTGGGGGGCCCGCGCTATACGAGCAGTACTTC; CDR3 protein: CASSLAGGPALYEQYF
V gene: TRBV6-2/TRBV6-3; D gene: .; J gene: TRBJ1-1; clone size: .; CDR3 DNA: TGTGCCAGCAGTAACCCGTTAAGAGGATACACTGAAGCTTTCTTT; CDR3 protein: CASSNPLRGYTEAFF
V gene: TRBV12-3/TRBV12-4; D gene: .; J gene: TRBJ1-5; clone size: few; CDR3 DNA: TGTGCCAGCAGTCCTTGGGCTAATCAGCCCCAGCATTTT; CDR3 protein: CASSPWANQPQHF
V gene: TRBV6-1; D gene: TRBD1; J gene: TRBJ2-7; clone size: .; CDR3 DNA: TGTGCCACCAACAAACTGACAGGGGGACGGCTCGAGCAGTACTTC; CDR3 protein: CATNKLTGGRLEQYF
V gene: TRBV2; D gene: .; J gene: TRBJ2-1; clone size: .; CDR3 DNA: TGTGCCAGCAGTGAAATTTTTGGTAGCAATGAGCAGTTCTTC; CDR3 protein: CASSEIFGSNEQFF
V gene: TRBV6-5; D gene: TRBD1; J gene: TRBJ2-3; clone size: few; CDR3 DNA: TGTGCCAGCAGTTACCGGCAGGGGGTAGGAGATACGCAGTATTTT; CDR3 protein: CASSYRQGVGDTQYF
V gene: TRBV7-7; D gene: TRBD1; J gene: TRBJ1-1; clone size: .; CDR3 DNA: TGTGCCAGCAGCTTATTCCGGGACAGTGAAGCTTTCTTT; CDR3 protein: CASSLFRDSEAFF
V gene: TRBV4-3; D gene: TRBD1; J gene: TRBJ2-2; clone size: few; CDR3 DNA: TGCGCCAGCAGCCAAGTTCCCGGGACAGGGGGCGAGGGCTACGGGGAGCTGTTTTTT; CDR3 protein: CASSQVPGTGGEGYGELFF